These 16 T cell receptor beta chains came from one sample sequenced in a study of regulatory T cells in long-lasting Graves disease. The time point here: persistent/refractory GD, antithyroid drugs over 5 years with positive TRAb. Generation of the TCR library employed RNA extracted from PBMCs. In building TCR beta libraries, iRepertoire HTBI primers were used together with Arm-PCR of CDR3 regions. MiXCR, run by TCRdb on the multiplex PCR reads, gives a single entry per CDR3 protein. Among approximately 690,000 distinct CDR3 sequences listed, around 30% were seen once. Material: peripheral blood mononuclear cells (PBMCs), obtained when the disease was refractory, from a patient treated with antithyroid drugs. The source of these receptors is a female donor with Graves disease.

This clonotype was seen only once. This sequence joins TRBV6-2 or TRBV6-3 and TRBJ2-1, with 8 bases aligning to TRBD2. The CDR3 is 16 residues long. J was trimmed by 10 bases and V by 6 bases; bases with no gene match: 17. Germline V gene sequence: CDR1 MNHEY, CDR2 SVGEGT. The CDR3 sequence is CASRSLTSDIGREQFF. CDR3 DNA: TGTGCCAGCAGATCCCTGACTAGCGATATTGGCCGGGAGCAGTTCTTC.

This clonotype was seen repeatedly, ten times or more. The V call is TRBV11-1, the J call TRBJ2-7; no clear D gene. Trimming shortened V by 3 bases and J by 1 base, and 7 bases separated the two germline ends. This CDR3 has 13 residues. Germline CDR1 SGHAT, CDR2 FQDESV (reference sequence). For the CDR3, the DNA is TGTGCCAGCAGCTTCGACCGATCCTACGAGCAGTACTTC. Protein product: CASSFDRSYEQYF.

V and J are TRBV29-1 and TRBJ1-1; D is possibly TRBD1 (5 bases). V shed 7 bases and J shed 8 bases, with 20 bases lying between them. This CDR3 spans 13 amino acids. Germline lookup yields CDR1 SQVTM and CDR2 ANQGSEA. In DNA, the CDR3 is TGCAGCGCCAACTGGGTGTTGGGGGAAGAAGCTTTCTTT. The encoded protein is CSANWVLGEEAFF.

This clonotype turned up a few times. This rearrangement joins TRBV7-2 to TRBJ2-5, with 12 bases that match TRBD2. This CDR3 contains 18 residues. Germline V gives CDR1 SGHTA, CDR2 FQGNSA. With V trimmed by 1 base and J by 4 bases, 10 bases remained unmatched. CDR3 amino acids: CASSLEGTSGRRIETQYF. Written as DNA, the CDR3 is TGTGCCAGCAGCTTAGAAGGTACTAGCGGGAGGCGCATAGAGACCCAGTACTTC. Complete variable domain (other parts from reference TRBV7-2 and TRBJ2-5): GAGVSQSPSNKVTEKGKDVELRCDPISGHTALYWYRQSLGQGLEFLIYFQGNSAPDKSGLPSDRFSAERTGGSVSTLTIQRTQQEDSAVYLCASSLEGTSGRRIETQYFGPGTRLLVL.

This sequence joins TRBV29-1 and TRBJ1-2, with 9 positions matching TRBD1. Germline values: CDR1 SQVTM, CDR2 ANQGSEA. The CDR3 length is 13 residues. V gave up 2 bases and J gave up 7 bases; unmatched junction bases: 5. In DNA form, the CDR3 reads TGCAGCGTTGAAAAGGGACAGGGCGGTGGCTACACCTTC. Its protein product is CSVEKGQGGGYTF.

This clonotype was observed a few times. Mismatch with germline at one junction end may stem from a read error. The genes are TRBV3-1 and TRBJ1-4; 8 nucleotides agree with TRBD1. CDR1 is LGHDT, CDR2 YNNKEL, per germline (reference sequence). The CDR3 spans 12 residues. In DNA form, the CDR3 reads TGTGCCAGCAGCCAAAGGGAGACAGGGGCCGTTTTT. This translates into CASSQRETGAVF. The full variable domain, its missing parts supplied by reference TRBV3-1 and TRBJ1-4, is DTAVSQTPKYLVTQMGNDKSIKCEQNLGHDTMYWYKQDSKKFLKIMFSYNNKELIINETVPNRFSPKSPDKAHLNLHINSLELGDSAVYFCASSQRETGAVFGSGTQLSVL.

V usage is TRBV3-1 and J usage is TRBJ1-5; no firm D call. V lost 0 bases to trimming and J lost 3 bases, with 15 bases between them. Germline assignment: CDR1 LGHDT and CDR2 YNNKEL (reference sequence). The CDR3 sequence is 17 residues long. The CDR3 spells CASSQDIPGLNNQPQHF. DNA of the CDR3: TGTGCCAGCAGCCAAGATATTCCCGGCCTGAACAATCAGCCCCAGCATTTT.

V usage is TRBV28 and J usage is TRBJ2-7, with TRBD1 identical over 7 bases. The germline V gene has CDR1 MDHEN and CDR2 SYDVKM. The CDR3 covers 15 residues. With 5 bases clipped from V and 6 bases from J, the junction kept 13 bases outside the gene matches. Here the CDR3 DNA reads TGTGCCAGCAGTGCGAACAGGGGAAAGCTAAGCGAGCAGTACTTC. Translation: CASSANRGKLSEQYF.

The chain carries TRBV19 and TRBJ1-5; D is ambiguous. The ends were cut back, 3 bases at V and 3 bases at J, with 12 bases in the middle. Germline CDR1 and CDR2: LNHDA and SQIVND (reference sequence). The CDR3 length is 15 residues. CDR3 nucleotide sequence: TGTGCCAGTAGTATTGGGGTCTCCGTCAATCAGCCCCAGCATTTT. This encodes CASSIGVSVNQPQHF.

This clonotype was counted at least ten times. The chain couples TRBV2 to TRBJ1-1; D is ambiguous. Trimming shortened V by 9 bases and J by 5 bases, and 13 bases separated the two germline ends. Germline V CDR1 and CDR2: SNHLY, FYNNEI. The CDR3 consists of 12 residues. The CDR3 here is CASTVMRTEAFF. As DNA, the CDR3 is TGTGCCAGTACGGTCATGAGGACTGAAGCTTTCTTT.

The genes are TRBV15 and TRBJ2-3; D call uncertain. The CDR3 has 15 amino acids. Germline V gene lookup returns CDR1 LNHNV and CDR2 YYDKDF (reference sequence). Trimming took off 1 base at V and 0 bases at J, with 8 bases between the two ends. The CDR3 sequence: CATSRATESTDTQYF. The CDR3 region has the DNA TGTGCCACCAGCAGAGCGACGGAGAGCACAGATACGCAGTATTTT.

This clonotype has only a few counts. The chain is built from TRBV19 and TRBJ1-5, with D possibly being TRBD1 (5 bases). The germline V gene has CDR1 LNHDA and CDR2 SQIVND (reference sequence). This CDR3 spans 15 amino acids. V gave up 8 bases and J gave up 2 bases, with 16 bases separating them. The CDR3 region has the DNA TGTGCCAGTGGCCTGGGGACGTGGGGCAATCAGCCCCAGCATTTT. Its protein is CASGLGTWGNQPQHF.

This clonotype was observed a few times. J is TRBJ1-1 and V is TRBV25-1; D not certain. Trimming cost V 6 bases and J 6 bases, with 23 bases left between them. The CDR3 is made up of 16 amino acids. Germline V CDR1 and CDR2: MGHDK, SYGVNS. The CDR3, as DNA: TGTGCCAGCAGCCCAAACCCCCGGGGTAACCAGCCTGAAGCTTTCTTT. It translates to CASSPNPRGNQPEAFF.

Notes on this clonotype: Germline and junction disagree at one end, which may indicate a read error. This chain connects TRBV7-9 to TRBJ1-4; D is unresolved. From germline, CDR1 is SEHNR and CDR2 FQNEAQ (reference sequence). The CDR3 covers 11 residues. The CDR3 DNA reads as TGTGCCAGCAGCTCTACCGGCGGGCCGGAATTT. It codes for CASSSTGGPEF.

The chain uses TRBV28 and TRBJ1-2; 11 bases line up with TRBD1. Trimming at V came to 5 bases and at J to 8 bases, leaving 10 bases not matched to a gene. The CDR3 spans 15 residues. CDR1 and CDR2 (germline): MDHEN, SYDVKM. The CDR3 region is CASSNRDRGVRGYTF. The DNA of the CDR3 is TGTGCCAGCAGTAACCGGGACAGGGGGGTTCGGGGCTACACCTTC.

The gene calls are TRBV7-8 and TRBJ1-2; tentative D call: TRBD1 (5 bases). Germline V gene sequence: CDR1 SGHVS, CDR2 FQNEAQ. The CDR3 has 13 residues. The ends were cut back, 0 bases at V and 7 bases at J, with 9 bases in the middle. CDR3 in amino acids: CASSLAPRAGYTF. The CDR3, as DNA: TGTGCCAGCAGCTTAGCGCCCAGGGCTGGCTACACCTTC.